The 16 T cell receptor beta chains below all came from one sample that was sequenced in a study of blood T cell repertoires in COVID-19. TCRdb's table, derived via immunoSEQ multiplex PCR, lists solely in-frame clones and lacks some. The table lists around 56,000 clones, 81% of them singletons. Sample: peripheral blood. Source of these receptors: a woman aged 80 or over with active or convalescent COVID-19.

This chain connects TRBV7-2 to TRBJ2-2; D is ambiguous. V was cut by 2 bases and J by 1 base, with 8 bases left in between. This CDR3 is 15 amino acids long. Germline V lookup: CDR1 SGHTA, CDR2 FQGNSA. CDR3 amino acids: CASSLSHLNTGELFF. The CDR3 DNA reads as TGTGCCAGCAGCTTAAGTCACTTGAACACCGGGGAGCTGTTTTTT.

The V call is TRBV6-5, the J call TRBJ1-1, with TRBD1 matching over 7 bases. The CDR3 is 13 amino acids. The ends lost 7 bases at V and 7 bases at J; junction bases unmatched: 9. Looked up from germline, CDR1 is MNHEY and CDR2 is SVGAGI. As DNA, the CDR3 is TGTGCCAGCATACAGACAGGGACGGTTGAAGCTTTCTTT. Its protein is CASIQTGTVEAFF.

The V gene is TRBV2, the J gene TRBJ1-6; no reliable D call. V lost 3 bases and J lost 7, with 7 bases in between. The CDR3 totals 13 residues. Germline assignment: CDR1 SNHLY and CDR2 FYNNEI. CDR3 residues: CASSEGRNSPLHF. The DNA of the CDR3 is TGTGCCAGCAGTGAGGGCCGAAATTCACCCCTCCACTTT.

The chain has TRBV10-2 and TRBJ2-3; TRBD2 agrees at 9 bases. The trim removed 3 bases at V and 1 base at J, leaving 5 bases unmatched. Germline CDR1 and CDR2: WSHSY and SAAADI. The CDR3 extends over 16 amino acids. CDR3 in amino acids: CASSESSGVGTDTQYF. The CDR3 DNA reads TGCGCCAGCAGTGAATCTAGCGGGGTAGGCACAGATACGCAGTATTTT.

This clone was detected a few times. The chain links TRBV5-4 to TRBJ1-3, with 7 bases lining up with TRBD1. Germline assignment: CDR1 SGHNT and CDR2 YYREEE (reference sequence). CDR3 size: 16 residues. Unmatched junction bases numbered 11, after V lost 4 bases and J lost 4 bases. CDR3 residues: CASSLQGRMGGNTIYF. The CDR3 nucleotides read TGTGCCAGCAGCCTACAGGGGAGGATGGGCGGAAACACCATATATTTT.

The chain employs TRBV10-3 and TRBJ2-2, with D tentatively TRBD1 (6 bases). The germline V gene has CDR1 ENHRY and CDR2 SYGVKD. The V end was cut by 4 bases, the J end by 3 bases, with 9 bases between. The CDR3 has 14 amino acids. The CDR3 nucleotides are TGTGCCATCAGTGCAGGGGCTGACACCGGGGAGCTGTTTTTT. The encoded protein is CAISAGADTGELFF.

The J gene is TRBJ1-1, the V gene TRBV7-2; possibly TRBD1 for D (6 bases). V was pared by 4 bases and J by 5 bases, with 8 bases between. This CDR3 has 12 amino acids. Germline V CDR1 and CDR2: SGHTA, FQGNSA. DNA for the CDR3: TGTGCCAGCAGCTCTCAGGGGACTGAAGCTTTCTTT. It encodes CASSSQGTEAFF.

The chain combines TRBV28 with TRBJ1-6, with D perhaps TRBD1 (5 bases). Looked up from germline, CDR1 is MDHEN and CDR2 is SYDVKM. Trimming took 7 bases from V and 7 from J, leaving 8 bases between them. This CDR3 comprises 12 residues. As DNA, the CDR3 is TGTGCCAGCACCCGGGGGAATTCACCCCTCCACTTT. Protein product: CASTRGNSPLHF.

The chain couples TRBV4-3 to TRBJ2-5; possibly TRBD1 for D (6 bases). Trimming removed 1 base from V and 5 bases from J, with 8 bases in between. Germline-derived CDR1 and CDR2 are LGHNA and YSLEER. This CDR3 comprises 13 residues. The CDR3 is CASSQAQGETQYF. DNA of the CDR3: TGCGCCAGCAGCCAAGCACAGGGTGAGACCCAGTACTTC.

This clone was seen only once. This sequence joins TRBV6-5 and TRBJ2-1; 11 nucleotides agree with TRBD1. The V segment lost 6 bases and the J segment 8 bases; nucleotides outside the gene matches: 6. The CDR3 has 14 residues. Per the germline V gene, CDR1 is MNHEY and CDR2 is SVGAGI. CDR3 DNA sequence: TGTGCCAGCAGCCACGGACAGGGGGCGGATGAGCAGTTCTTC. This codes for CASSHGQGADEQFF.

The sample holds one count of this clone. CDR3 in amino acids: CASSDTSGGATGELFF. The CDR3 nucleotides read TGTGCCAGCAGTGACACAAGCGGGGGGGCCACCGGGGAGCTGTTTTTT. The chain employs TRBV6-4 and TRBJ2-2, with TRBD2 identical over 10 bases. In germline, CDR1 is MRHNA, CDR2 SNTAGT. This CDR3 contains 16 residues. J was trimmed by 4 bases and V by 2 bases; bases with no gene match: 4.

The genes are TRBV3-1 (or the pseudogene TRBV3-2) and TRBJ2-3, with TRBD2 matching 12 bases. CDR3 size: 19 residues. Trimming at V came to 3 bases and at J to 4 bases, leaving 14 bases not matched to a gene. Germline CDR1 is LGHDT and CDR2 is YNNKEL (reference sequence). This CDR3 is CASSHSMPSSGGAPDTQYF. The CDR3 region has the DNA TGTGCCAGCAGCCATTCTATGCCGTCTAGCGGGGGGGCCCCAGATACGCAGTATTTT.

The chain combines TRBV7-2 with TRBJ1-4, with a possible D match to TRBD1 (6 bases). Per the germline V gene, CDR1 is SGHTA and CDR2 is FQGNSA. Trimming stripped 0 bases from V and 8 bases from J, with 13 bases between. The CDR3 covers 15 residues. DNA for the CDR3: TGTGCCAGCAGCTTAGCAGGCAGGGGTTCGGAAAAACTGTTTTTT. It specifies CASSLAGRGSEKLFF.

The chain employs TRBV21-1 and TRBJ1-6; the table's D gene call, TRBD1, was not cross checked with the DNA. TRBV21-1 corresponds to a pseudogene. CDR3 length: 14 amino acids. CDR3 in DNA: TGCGCGGAACAAGGGGGCAATCCTAATTCACCCCTCCACTTT. It specifies CAEQGGNPNSPLHF.

The gene calls are TRBV5-1 and TRBJ2-2; 9 nucleotides align to TRBD1. Germline-derived CDR1 and CDR2 are SGHRS and YFSETQ. The CDR3 totals 15 residues. The V and J ends lost 5 bases and 4 bases, in that order; junction bases with no gene match: 6. CDR3 DNA: TGCGCCAGCAGTCGGGACAGGGTTGTCACCGGGGAGCTGTTTTTT. Protein: CASSRDRVVTGELFF.

CDR3 DNA sequence: TGCGCCAGCAGCGTGACGGGGTCCTTCTACAATGAGCAGTTCTTC. This codes for CASSVTGSFYNEQFF. The chain employs TRBV5-1 and TRBJ2-1, with D perhaps matching TRBD2 (5 bases). This CDR3 contains 15 residues. Germline loops: CDR1 SGHRS, CDR2 YFSETQ. Between the trimmed V and J ends, which lost 4 bases and 3 bases, there was a span of 14 bases.